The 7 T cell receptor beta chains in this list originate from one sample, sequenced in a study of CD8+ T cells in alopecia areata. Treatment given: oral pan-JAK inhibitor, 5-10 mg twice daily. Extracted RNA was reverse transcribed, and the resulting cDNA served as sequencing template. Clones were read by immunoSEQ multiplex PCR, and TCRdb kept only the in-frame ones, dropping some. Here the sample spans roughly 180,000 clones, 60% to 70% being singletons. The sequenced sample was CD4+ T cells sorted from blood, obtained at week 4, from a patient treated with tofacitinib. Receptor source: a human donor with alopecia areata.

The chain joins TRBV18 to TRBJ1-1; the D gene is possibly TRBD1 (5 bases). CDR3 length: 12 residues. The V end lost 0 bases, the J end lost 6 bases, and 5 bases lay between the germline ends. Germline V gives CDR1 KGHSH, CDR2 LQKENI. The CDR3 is CASSPPGAEAFF. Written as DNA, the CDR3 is TGTGCCAGCTCACCACCGGGGGCTGAAGCTTTCTTT.

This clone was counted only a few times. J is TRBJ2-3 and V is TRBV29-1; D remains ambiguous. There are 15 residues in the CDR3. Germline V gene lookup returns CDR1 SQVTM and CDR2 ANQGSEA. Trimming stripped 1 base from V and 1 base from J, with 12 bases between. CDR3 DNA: TGCAGCGTTGAAGGGGCGGCCCTGGGCACAGATACGCAGTATTTT. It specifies CSVEGAALGTDTQYF.

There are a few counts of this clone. CDR3 DNA: TGCGCCAGCAGCTTGGTATTACTAGCGGGGGGGCAAGAGACCCAGTACTTC. Residues: CASSLVLLAGGQETQYF. This chain joins TRBV5-1 and TRBJ2-5; 13 nucleotides line up with TRBD2. V gave up 0 bases and J gave up 2 bases; unmatched junction bases: 4. Germline values: CDR1 SGHRS, CDR2 YFSETQ. CDR3 length equals 17 residues.

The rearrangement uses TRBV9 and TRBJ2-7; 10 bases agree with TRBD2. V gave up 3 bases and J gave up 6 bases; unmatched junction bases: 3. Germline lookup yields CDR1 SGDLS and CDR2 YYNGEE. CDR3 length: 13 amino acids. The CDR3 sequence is CASSAGLAREQYF. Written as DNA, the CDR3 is TGTGCCAGCAGCGCGGGACTAGCGCGCGAGCAGTACTTC.

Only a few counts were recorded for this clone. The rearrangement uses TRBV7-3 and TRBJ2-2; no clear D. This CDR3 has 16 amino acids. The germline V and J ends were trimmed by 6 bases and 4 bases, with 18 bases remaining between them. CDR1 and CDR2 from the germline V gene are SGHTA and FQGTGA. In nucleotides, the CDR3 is TGTGCCAGCAGTTCAACCGTCCTATTCTCCACCGGGGAGCTGTTTTTT. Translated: CASSSTVLFSTGELFF.

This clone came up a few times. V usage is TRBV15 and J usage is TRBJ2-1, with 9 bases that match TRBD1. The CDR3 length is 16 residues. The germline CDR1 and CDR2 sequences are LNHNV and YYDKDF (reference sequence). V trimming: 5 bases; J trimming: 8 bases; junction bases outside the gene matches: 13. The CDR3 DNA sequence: TGTGCCACCAGCCCCAGGGGGGGACAGGGACGCCATGAGCAGTTCTTC. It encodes CATSPRGGQGRHEQFF. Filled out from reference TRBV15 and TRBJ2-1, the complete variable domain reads DAMVIQNPRYQVTQFGKPVTLSCSQTLNHNVMYWYQQKSSQAPKLLFHYYDKDFNNEADTPDNFQSRRPNTSFCFLDIRSPGLGDTAMYLCATSPRGGQGRHEQFFGPGTRLTVL.

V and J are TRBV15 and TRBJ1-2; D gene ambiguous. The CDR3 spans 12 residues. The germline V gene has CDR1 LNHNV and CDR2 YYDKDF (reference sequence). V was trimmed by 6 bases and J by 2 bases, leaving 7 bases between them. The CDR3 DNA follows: TGTGCCACCAGTCAGGTGAACTATGGCTACACCTTC. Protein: CATSQVNYGYTF.